A selection of T cell receptor beta chains follows, all from one sample in a study of blood T cell repertoires in COVID-19. The table came from immunoSEQ multiplex PCR; TCRdb's copy has only in-frame clones and leaves some out. This sample carries fewer than 250,000 clones, 86% of them seen once, and the ten largest clones take about 3.8%. The sequencing sample was made of PBMCs or T cells enriched from blood (not recorded which). All receptors derive from a middle-aged woman with acute COVID-19. Both conserved end residues are part of each CDR3. D genes are given only for firm matches. Size values are once, few and many counts, or a class for expanded clones, and some rows have none.

D	J	size	V	DNA	CDR3
.	TRBJ1-5	.	TRBV19	TGTGCCAGTAGTATCCAGGGCAGTGGGTCCAATCAGCCCCAGCATTTT	CASSIQGSGSNQPQHF
.	TRBJ2-7	once	TRBV27	TGTGCCACCGTCAAAAGCAGGGGGGCAGCCTACGAGCAGTACTTC	CATVKSRGAAYEQYF
.	TRBJ2-4	.	TRBV5-4	TGTGCCAGCAGCACCGATGGACAGGCCAAAAACATTCAGTACTTC	CASSTDGQAKNIQYF
.	TRBJ1-2	.	TRBV6-5	TGTGCCAGCAGTTACTCGGCAGTCAACTATGGCTACACCTTC	CASSYSAVNYGYTF
.	TRBJ2-1	.	TRBV6-4	TGTGCCAGCAGTCACGGGGACTACAATGAGCAGTTCTTC	CASSHGDYNEQFF
TRBD1	TRBJ2-2	.	TRBV7-3	TGTGCCAGCAGCTTAACGAGGGACAGTGGGGCCGGGGAGCTGTTTTTT	CASSLTRDSGAGELFF
TRBD2	TRBJ2-1	.	TRBV12-3/TRBV12-4	TGTGCCAGCAGTTATGGAGGGAGGGATGAGCAGTTCTTC	CASSYGGRDEQFF
TRBD1	TRBJ1-4	.	TRBV6-5	TGTGCCAGCAGTTCCGACAGGGGGCAAGGTGAAAAACTGTTTTTT	CASSSDRGQGEKLFF
TRBD2	TRBJ2-7	.	TRBV3-1/TRBV3-2	TGTGCCAGCAGCCCGGGGACTAGAGGGTACGAGCAGTACTTC	CASSPGTRGYEQYF
.	TRBJ2-7	.	TRBV12-3/TRBV12-4	TGTGCCAGCAGCCGGGGGTACGAGCAGTACTTC	CASSRGYEQYF
TRBD2	TRBJ2-3	.	TRBV24-1	TGTGCCACCAGTGCCGGGACTAGCTCCCGCACAGATACGCAGTATTTT	CATSAGTSSRTDTQYF
TRBD1	TRBJ2-2	.	TRBV3-1/TRBV3-2	TGTGCCAGCAGCGCCCGGACAGGGGCCGGCGGGGAGCTGTTTTTT	CASSARTGAGGELFF
.	TRBJ1-1	.	TRBV5-8	TGTGCCAGCAGGTTAGCCATGAACACTGAAGCTTTCTTT	CASRLAMNTEAFF
.	TRBJ1-1	once	TRBV2	TGTGCCAGCAGAACAGGGTTCGGAACTGAAGCTTTCTTT	CASRTGFGTEAFF
TRBD2	TRBJ2-2	.	TRBV7-2	TGTGCCAGCAGCAAGACTAGCGGGACGGCCGGGGAGCTGTTTTTT	CASSKTSGTAGELFF
.	TRBJ1-2	.	TRBV30	TGTGCCTGGGGGGGGCAGCTCATTTATGGCTACACCTTC	CAWGGQLIYGYTF
TRBD2	TRBJ2-1	.	TRBV14	TGTGCCAGCAGCCGGACGGGCGGGAGCTTAGGCAATGAGCAGTTCTTC	CASSRTGGSLGNEQFF
TRBD1	TRBJ1-2	.	TRBV24-1	TGTGCCACCAGTGATTTCCGACAGGGTAACTATGGCTACACCTTC	CATSDFRQGNYGYTF
.	TRBJ2-7	.	TRBV13	TGTGCCAGCAGCCCCCAAGAGGAGCAGTACTTC	CASSPQEEQYF
.	TRBJ2-1	.	TRBV27	TGTGCCAGCAGTTTCCTTCAGGGGCACAGACCCCGCTCCTACAATGAGCAGTTCTTC	CASSFLQGHRPRSYNEQFF
TRBD1	TRBJ1-2	.	TRBV5-1	TGCGCCAGCAGCATCTCCGGGACAGGGTTGTATGGCTACACCTTC	CASSISGTGLYGYTF
TRBD1	TRBJ1-1	.	TRBV28	TGTGCCAGCACTTCGCCAGGGGGAACGTCTGAAGCTTTCTTT	CASTSPGGTSEAFF
TRBD1	TRBJ1-6	few	TRBV27	TGTGCCAGCAGTCAACCGACAGGGGGGTACTCCTATAATTCACCCCTCCACTTT	CASSQPTGGYSYNSPLHF
.	TRBJ1-1	few	TRBV15	TGTGCCACCAACCCTGGTGGGGCGTCGAGGGCTTTCTTT	CATNPGGASRAFF
.	TRBJ2-1	.	TRBV14	TGTGCCAGCAGCCACTTACTAGCTTTTGGGCAGAATGAGCAGTTCTTC	CASSHLLAFGQNEQFF
.	TRBJ1-3	.	TRBV7-6	TGTGCCAGCAGCTTAGGTCCGGGGGGCCGAGGAAACACCATATATTTT	CASSLGPGGRGNTIYF
.	TRBJ1-1	.	TRBV13	TGTGCCAGCAGCTTAGGCCGCGGGGTATTGAACACTGAAGCTTTCTTT	CASSLGRGVLNTEAFF
TRBD2	TRBJ2-1	.	TRBV10-2	TGCGCCAGCAGTGAGTCAACTAGCGGAGGCAATGAGCAGTTCTTC	CASSESTSGGNEQFF